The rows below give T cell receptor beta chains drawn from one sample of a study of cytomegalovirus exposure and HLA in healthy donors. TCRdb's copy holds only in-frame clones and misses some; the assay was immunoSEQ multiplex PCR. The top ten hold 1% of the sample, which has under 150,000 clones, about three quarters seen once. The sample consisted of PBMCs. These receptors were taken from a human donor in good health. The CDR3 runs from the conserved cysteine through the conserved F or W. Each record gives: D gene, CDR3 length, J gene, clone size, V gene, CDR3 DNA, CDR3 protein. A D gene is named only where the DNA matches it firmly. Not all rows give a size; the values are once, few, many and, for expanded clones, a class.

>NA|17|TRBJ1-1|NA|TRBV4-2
TGTGCCAGCAGCCAAAGCCCTTGGCAGGCAAAGAACACTGAAGCTTTCTTT
CASSQSPWQAKNTEAFF
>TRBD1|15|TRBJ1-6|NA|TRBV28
TGTGCCAGCAGTTTAGACAGGGGGCTAGGTTCACCCCTCCACTTT
CASSLDRGLGSPLHF
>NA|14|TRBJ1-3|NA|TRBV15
TGTGCCACCAGGGACTCTACCTCTGGAAACACCATATATTTT
CATRDSTSGNTIYF
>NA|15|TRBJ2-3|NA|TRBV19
TGTGCCAGTAGTAGTGGCAGGTCGAGCACAGATACGCAGTATTTT
CASSSGRSSTDTQYF
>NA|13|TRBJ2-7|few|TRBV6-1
TGTGCCAGCAGTGTAGCGGCCAGACGGGGGCAGTACTTC
CASSVAARRGQYF
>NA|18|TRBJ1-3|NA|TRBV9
TGTGCCAGCAGCGCCCGGCTGGGGGGGGCGTTCGGTGGAAACACCATATATTTT
CASSARLGGAFGGNTIYF
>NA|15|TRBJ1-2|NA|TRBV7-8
TGTGCCAGCAGTGAGACGGTGGGGGCGCCGAGGGGCTACACCTTC
CASSETVGAPRGYTF
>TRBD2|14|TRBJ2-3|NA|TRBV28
TGTGCCAGCAGTGGCCGGGGGGACACAGATACGCAGTATTTT
CASSGRGDTDTQYF
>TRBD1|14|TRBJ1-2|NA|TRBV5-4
TGTGCCAGCAGCATTCCGGGACAGGGGTATGGCTACACCTTC
CASSIPGQGYGYTF
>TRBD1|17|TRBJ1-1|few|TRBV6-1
TGTGCCAGCAGTGAGGACCTTTTAGGGGGCTTGAACACTGAAGCTTTCTTT
CASSEDLLGGLNTEAFF
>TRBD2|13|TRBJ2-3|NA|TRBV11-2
TGTGCCAGCAGCCCCCCGGGGGGAGATACGCAGTATTTT
CASSPPGGDTQYF
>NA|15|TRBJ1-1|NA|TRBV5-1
TGCGCCAGTACCCCTCTTACGGGAGGGAACACTGAAGCTTTCTTT
CASTPLTGGNTEAFF
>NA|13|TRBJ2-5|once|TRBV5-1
TGCGCCAGCAGCTCGGGGGGCGGAGAGACCCAGTACTTC
CASSSGGGETQYF
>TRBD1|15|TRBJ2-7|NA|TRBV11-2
TGTGCCAGCAGCTTGCCGGCCAGGGGGCCGTACGAGCAGTACTTC
CASSLPARGPYEQYF
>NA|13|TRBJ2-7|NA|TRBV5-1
TGCGCCAGCAGCCTCGAGTCACTTTACGAGCAGTACTTC
CASSLESLYEQYF
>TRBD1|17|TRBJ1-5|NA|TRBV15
TGTGCCACCAGCAGAGAGTGGTCAGGGGGCTACAATCAGCCCCAGCATTTT
CATSREWSGGYNQPQHF
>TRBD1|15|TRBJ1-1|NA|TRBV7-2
TGTGCCAGCAGCTCCGGGACAGGGGGATTAGCAGTAGCTTTCTTT
CASSSGTGGLAVAFF
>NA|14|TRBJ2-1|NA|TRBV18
TGTGCCAGCTCACCAAATCGGGGCTACAATGAGCAGTTCTTC
CASSPNRGYNEQFF
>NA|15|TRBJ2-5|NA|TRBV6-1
TGTGCCAGCAGTGAAGCGGTGGACATCGGCTACGGGCAGTACTTC
CASSEAVDIGYGQYF
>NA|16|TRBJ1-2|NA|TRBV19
TGTGCCAGTAGTTTTGGTGCGGCGGGTCCTAACTATGGCTACACCTTC
CASSFGAAGPNYGYTF
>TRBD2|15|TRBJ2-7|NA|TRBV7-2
TGTGCCAGCAGCGAAGGGCTAGCGGGGAAATACGAGCAGTACTTC
CASSEGLAGKYEQYF
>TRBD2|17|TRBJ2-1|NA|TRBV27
TGTGCCAGCAGTTTTCCCGGGGGGTCAAATCACTACAATGAGCAGTTCTTC
CASSFPGGSNHYNEQFF
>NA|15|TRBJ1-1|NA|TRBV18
TGTGCCAGCTCACCACCTGAGACGGGTGTCACTGAAGCTTTCTTT
CASSPPETGVTEAFF
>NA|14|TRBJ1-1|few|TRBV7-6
TGTGCCAGCAGCCCTTCCGGGTTGAACACTGAAGCTTTCTTT
CASSPSGLNTEAFF
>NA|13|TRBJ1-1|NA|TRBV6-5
TGTGCCAGCACCGAGGGAGGGAACACTGAAGCTTTCTTT
CASTEGGNTEAFF
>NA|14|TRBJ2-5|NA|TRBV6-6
TGTGCCAGCACCAACTCCCCAGGACTGCCGCCCCAGTACTTC
CASTNSPGLPPQYF
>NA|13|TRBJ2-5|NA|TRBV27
TGTGCCAGCAGTTTATCCACCCAAGTTGAGCAGTACTTC
CASSLSTQVEQYF
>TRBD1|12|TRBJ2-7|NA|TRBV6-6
TGTGCCAGTGGGGACAGCGTCTACGAGCAGTACTTC
CASGDSVYEQYF
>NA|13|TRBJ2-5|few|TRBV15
TGTGCCACCAGCGGAAACAGACAAGAGACCCAGTACTTC
CATSGNRQETQYF
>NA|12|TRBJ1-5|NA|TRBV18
TGTGCCAGCTCACCAGGCCAGGGGCCCCAGCATTTT
CASSPGQGPQHF
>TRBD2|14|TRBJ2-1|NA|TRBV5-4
TGTGCCACCGGTAGCGGGGGGGCCTACAATGAGCAGTTCTTC
CATGSGGAYNEQFF
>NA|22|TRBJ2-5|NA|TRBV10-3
TGTGCCATCAGTACCACAGGGGCTCTATCCCTAACCGGAGCAATAGCGGCGGAGACCCAGTACTTC
CAISTTGALSLTGAIAAETQYF
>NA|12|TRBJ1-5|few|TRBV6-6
TGTGCCAGCAGTCGGGGGGATCAGCCCCAGCATTTT
CASSRGDQPQHF
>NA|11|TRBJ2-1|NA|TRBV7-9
TGTGCCAGCAGCCCAGGGACTGGACAGTTCTTC
CASSPGTGQFF
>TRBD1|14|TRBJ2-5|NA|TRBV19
TGTGCCAGTAGTACCCGACAGGGCGGGGAGACCCAGTACTTC
CASSTRQGGETQYF
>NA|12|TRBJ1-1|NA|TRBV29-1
TGCAGCGTTGGCGGGAGGGGCACTGAAGCTTTCTTT
CSVGGRGTEAFF
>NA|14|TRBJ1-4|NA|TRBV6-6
TGTGCCAGCAGGTCGACGGGGGACCGGGAAAAACTGTTTTTT
CASRSTGDREKLFF
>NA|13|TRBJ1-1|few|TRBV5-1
TGCGCCAGCAGCGTGACAGGGAACACTGAAGCTTTCTTT
CASSVTGNTEAFF
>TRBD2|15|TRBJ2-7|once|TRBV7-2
TGTGCCAGCAGCTTATGGTTACTAGCGGACTACGAGCAGTACTTC
CASSLWLLADYEQYF
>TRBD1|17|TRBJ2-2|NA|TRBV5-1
TGCGCCAGCAGCAACCGGGACAGGGGATACAACACCGGGGAGCTGTTTTTT
CASSNRDRGYNTGELFF
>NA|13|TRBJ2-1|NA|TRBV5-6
TGTGCCAGCAGCTTGGTAGGAGGAGGGGAGCAGTTCTTC
CASSLVGGGEQFF
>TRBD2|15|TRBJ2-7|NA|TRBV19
TGTGCCAGTAGTATAGTCCCTAGCGGGGTATCCGAGCAGTACTTC
CASSIVPSGVSEQYF
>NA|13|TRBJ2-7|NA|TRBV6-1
TGTGCCAGCAGCCCCGGGATCGCCTACGAGCAGTACTTC
CASSPGIAYEQYF
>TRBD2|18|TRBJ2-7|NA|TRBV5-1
TGCGCCAGCAGCCCAAATTCGGTAGCGGGGGGCGTTATCTACGAGCAGTACTTC
CASSPNSVAGGVIYEQYF
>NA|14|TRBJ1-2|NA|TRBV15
TGTGCCACCAGCAGATCCGGGGGTGTCTATGGCTACACCTTC
CATSRSGGVYGYTF
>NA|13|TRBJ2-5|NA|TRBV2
TGTGCCAGCGGGAAGGGGAGGCAAGAGACCCAGTACTTC
CASGKGRQETQYF
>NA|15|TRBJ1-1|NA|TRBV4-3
TGCGCCAGCAGCCAAGCGGGGGGAATAAACACTGAAGCTTTCTTT
CASSQAGGINTEAFF
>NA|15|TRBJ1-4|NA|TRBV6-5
TGTGCCAGCAGTTACGGAACGGGTATCGCCGAAAAACTGTTTTTT
CASSYGTGIAEKLFF
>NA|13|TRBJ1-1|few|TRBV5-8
TGTGCCAGCGCAGGGGACCTGAACACTGAAGCTTTCTTT
CASAGDLNTEAFF
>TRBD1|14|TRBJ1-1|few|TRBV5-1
TGCGCCAGCAGCAGCCGGACAGGGGGCACTGAAGCTTTCTTT
CASSSRTGGTEAFF
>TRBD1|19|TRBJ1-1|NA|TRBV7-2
TGTGCCAGCAGCGGACCTGCGACAGGGTTCGTGGGGCTGAACACTGAAGCTTTCTTT
CASSGPATGFVGLNTEAFF
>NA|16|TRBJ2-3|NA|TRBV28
TGTGCCAGCAGTTTCGGCCAGGGGATTAGCACAGATACGCAGTATTTT
CASSFGQGISTDTQYF
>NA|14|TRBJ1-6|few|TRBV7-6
TGTGCCAGCAGCCCCGGCAGGGGCCATTCACCCCTCCACTTT
CASSPGRGHSPLHF
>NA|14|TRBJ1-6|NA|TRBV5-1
TGCGCCAGCAGCTGGTACAGGGAGAATTCACCCCTCCACTTT
CASSWYRENSPLHF
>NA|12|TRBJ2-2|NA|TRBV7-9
TGTTCCGGCGCGGGTAACTCCGGGGAGCTGTTTTTT
CSGAGNSGELFF
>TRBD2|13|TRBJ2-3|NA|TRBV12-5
TGTGCTAGTGGGGTAGCGGGGGGAGATACGCAGTATTTT
CASGVAGGDTQYF
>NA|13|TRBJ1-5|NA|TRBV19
TGTGCCAGTAGTATGAGGGATCGGCAGCCCCAGCATTTT
CASSMRDRQPQHF
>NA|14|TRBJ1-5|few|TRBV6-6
TGTGCCAGCAGTCCCGGGGGGAGCAATCAGCCCCAGCATTTT
CASSPGGSNQPQHF
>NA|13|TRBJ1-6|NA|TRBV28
TGTGCCAGCAGCAAGGGGTGGGCCTCACCCCTCCACTTT
CASSKGWASPLHF
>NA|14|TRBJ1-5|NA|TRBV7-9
TGTGCCAGCAGCCACCAGGGCAGCAATCAGCCCCAGCATTTT
CASSHQGSNQPQHF